This T cell receptor (beta chain) was observed in a study of early T cells in non-severe SARS-CoV-2 infection. Study-level points and caveats: Matches to VDJdb favored anti-spike CD8 responses and missed private and CD4 specificities.

This clonotype has more than one count but fewer than ten. The antigen is undetermined. Germline CDR1 MGHRA, CDR2 YSYEKL. The ends were cut back, 1 base at V and 5 bases at J, with 8 bases in the middle. The CDR3 runs to 13 residues. Researchers attached unique molecular identifiers to individual cDNA molecules. Each CDR3 protein gets one entry after TCRdb re-called the 5' RACE reads with MiXCR. The sample shows fewer than 35,000 distinct CDR3 sequences, about 5.7% of them seen only once. This sequence originates from an adult who was a healthcare worker with PCR-confirmed SARS-CoV-2 infection or an uninfected control (not recorded which). The genes are TRBV4-1 and TRBJ2-5, with D hard to call. Sequencing used whole blood. The CDR3 DNA is TGCGCCAGCAGCCAAGTTCCTTTTGAGACCCAGTACTTC. Its translation is CASSQVPFETQYF.